The following is a T cell receptor (beta chain) sequence with its context. This record comes from a study of shared T cell receptors in the human thymus. Trimming left V 3 bases short and J 1 base short, with 10 bases between. Germline values: CDR1 SGHAT, CDR2 FQNNGV. The CDR3 length is 14 residues. The data were produced by immunoSEQ multiplex PCR, yet TCRdb's version contains in-frame clones alone and is incomplete. The sample yields about 610,000 clones, 88% seen once. Separately, the same data were catalogued under a study of human thymus T cells.

Sequenced: thymocytes. This receptor was taken from a boy younger than two with a congenital heart defect. The rearrangement uses TRBV11-2 and TRBJ2-7, with D hard to call. The CDR3 DNA follows: TGTGCCAGCAGCTTTGATGGAGATTCCTACGAGCAGTACTTC. Protein: CASSFDGDSYEQYF.